Each of the 21 T cell receptor beta chains below was sequenced from the same sample in a study of blood T cell repertoires in COVID-19. This table comes from immunoSEQ multiplex PCR, and its TCRdb copy is limited to in-frame clones, with some not included. The data hold about 72,000 clones, with more than 75% observed a single time. Specimen: peripheral blood. The receptors shown here come from a woman aged 55-69 years with acute or convalescent COVID-19.

The chain uses TRBV5-4 and TRBJ2-1; possibly TRBD2 for D (6 bases). The CDR3 length is 12 residues. V dropped 2 bases and J dropped 6 bases, with 6 bases sitting between them. In germline, CDR1 is SGHNT, CDR2 YYREEE (reference sequence). CDR3 sequence (DNA): TGTGCCAGCAGCTTCGGGGGCAATGAGCAGTTCTTC. This gives the protein CASSFGGNEQFF.

This clone is a singleton in its sample. The gene calls are TRBV28 and TRBJ2-5; TRBD1 aligns across 9 bases. Germline assignment: CDR1 MDHEN and CDR2 SYDVKM. The CDR3 has 15 residues. Losses at the gene ends were 5 bases for V and 5 bases for J; bases not matched to a gene: 9. The CDR3: CASSITGGGGETQYF. The CDR3 bases are TGTGCCAGCAGTATAACAGGGGGCGGAGGGGAGACCCAGTACTTC. Full variable domain (remainder filled in from reference TRBV28 and TRBJ2-5): DVKVTQSSRYLVKRTGEKVFLECVQDMDHENMFWYRQDPGLGLRLIYFSYDVKMKEKGDIPEGYSVSREKKERFSLILESASTNQTSMYLCASSITGGGGETQYFGPGTRLLVL.

The table lists this clone with a few counts. V gene TRBV19 combines with J gene TRBJ1-3, with D possibly TRBD1 on 6 matching bases. Germline V gene data show CDR1 as LNHDA and CDR2 as SQIVND (reference sequence). The CDR3 loop spans 17 amino acids. Trimming pared 3 bases from V and 0 bases from J, leaving 15 bases between. CDR3 in amino acids: CASSIGLRTDSGNTIYF. The CDR3 nucleotides read TGTGCCAGTAGTATCGGTCTACGGACAGACTCTGGAAACACCATATATTTT.

The rearrangement uses TRBV12-3 or TRBV12-4 and TRBJ2-7; a possible D gene is TRBD1 (7 bases). The CDR3 contains 13 residues. The V end lost 9 bases, the J end lost 2 bases, and 14 bases lay between the germline ends. The CDR3 loop is CASGGGVTYEQYF. CDR3 sequence (DNA): TGTGCCAGTGGAGGGGGCGTAACCTACGAGCAGTACTTC.

V and J are TRBV21-1 and TRBJ2-5; the table's D call, TRBD1, has no DNA check behind it. TRBV21-1 is flagged as a pseudogene. The CDR3 runs 15 residues. CDR3 in DNA: TGTGCCAGCAGGAGTAAAGGACAGGGTACGAAGACCCAGTACTTC. Its translation is CASRSKGQGTKTQYF.

V is TRBV6-5 and J is TRBJ2-7, with D possibly being TRBD2 (5 bases). Trimming cost V 2 bases and J 3 bases, with 14 bases left between them. Germline CDR1 is MNHEY and CDR2 is SVGAGI. The CDR3 has 15 amino acids. The CDR3 nucleotides read TGTGCCAGCAGTTACGGGTCAGGACTTCGCTACGAGCAGTACTTC. It encodes CASSYGSGLRYEQYF.

The J gene is TRBJ2-5, the V gene TRBV24-1; TRBD1 matches at 7 bases. Germline CDR1 reads KGHDR; CDR2 reads SFDVKD. The CDR3 is 15 amino acids. Unmatched junction bases numbered 6, after V lost 4 bases and J lost 2 bases. CDR3 nucleotide sequence: TGTGCCACCAGTGACCGGGACAGCAGACAAGAGACCCAGTACTTC. This codes for CATSDRDSRQETQYF.

This sequence joins TRBV7-9 and TRBJ2-1; 9 bases are shared with TRBD1. The CDR3 has 16 residues. Germline CDR1 and CDR2: SEHNR and FQNEAQ (reference sequence). After removal of 5 bases from V and 4 bases from J, the junction contained 9 bases not matched to a gene. CDR3 nucleotide sequence: TGTGCCAGCAGCCCCCTTTCTGGACAGGGGTACAATGAGCAGTTCTTC. It translates to CASSPLSGQGYNEQFF.

V gene TRBV2 combines with J gene TRBJ2-3, with D possibly matching TRBD2 (6 bases). The germline gives CDR1 SNHLY, CDR2 FYNNEI. Trimming took 3 bases from V and 3 from J, leaving 7 bases between them. CDR3 length equals 13 residues. CDR3 loop: CASSEGRTDTQYF. CDR3 in DNA: TGTGCCAGCAGTGAGGGGAGGACAGATACGCAGTATTTT.

This chain joins TRBV7-3 and TRBJ1-2; 9 bases line up with TRBD1. V was clipped by 11 bases and J by 8 bases; unmatched bases: 6. Germline assignment: CDR1 SGHTA and CDR2 FQGTGA. The CDR3 spans 11 residues. The CDR3 region is CAGKTGGGYTF. In nucleotides, the CDR3 is TGTGCCGGGAAGACAGGGGGAGGCTACACCTTC.

The V and J genes are TRBV2 and TRBJ1-6; 8 bases are a match to TRBD1. After removal of 7 bases from V and 10 bases from J, the junction contained 12 bases not matched to a gene. The CDR3 totals 15 residues. The germline V gene has CDR1 SNHLY and CDR2 FYNNEI. CDR3: CASIVGQGLGSPLHF. CDR3 sequence (DNA): TGTGCCAGCATCGTCGGACAGGGCTTGGGGTCACCCCTCCACTTT.

The chain uses TRBV5-1 and TRBJ2-3, with 7 bases matching TRBD2. This CDR3 spans 14 amino acids. Germline CDR1 and CDR2: SGHRS and YFSETQ. After removal of 3 bases from V and 6 bases from J, the junction contained 7 bases not matched to a gene. The CDR3 region is CASSSTREEDTQYF. The CDR3 nucleotides are TGCGCCAGCAGCTCGACCCGGGAGGAGGATACGCAGTATTTT.

The chain employs TRBV5-1 and TRBJ2-3, with TRBD2 matching over 8 bases. Trimming at V came to 4 bases and at J to 3 bases, leaving 13 bases not matched to a gene. This CDR3 is 17 amino acids long. Germline V gene data show CDR1 as SGHRS and CDR2 as YFSETQ. CDR3 DNA sequence: TGCGCCAGCAGCGCCGCGGGGGGCCCGAGCCGTACAGATACGCAGTATTTT. This translates into CASSAAGGPSRTDTQYF.

This clone was found once. The chain uses TRBV19 and TRBJ1-5; D is undetermined. Trimming took 3 bases from V and 3 from J, leaving 3 bases between them. Looked up from germline, CDR1 is LNHDA and CDR2 is SQIVND (reference sequence). The length of the CDR3 is 12 residues. DNA of the CDR3: TGTGCCAGTAGTATCTTCAATCAGCCCCAGCATTTT. Its translation: CASSIFNQPQHF. Supplemented by reference TRBV19 and TRBJ1-5, the full variable domain reads DGGITQSPKYLFRKEGQNVTLSCEQNLNHDAMYWYRQDPGQGLRLIYYSQIVNDFQKGDIAEGYSVSREKKESFPLTVTSAQKNPTAFYLCASSIFNQPQHFGDGTRLSIL.

This chain links TRBV3-1 (or the pseudogene TRBV3-2) with TRBJ1-1; perhaps TRBD1 as D (6 bases). Trimming took 3 bases from V and 2 from J, leaving 10 bases between them. The CDR3 is 14 amino acids. Germline CDR1 reads LGHDT; CDR2 reads YNNKEL (reference sequence). The CDR3 sequence: CASSHAGANTEAFF. Written as DNA, the CDR3 is TGTGCCAGCAGCCACGCAGGGGCTAACACTGAAGCTTTCTTT.

This clone showed up just a few times. V usage is TRBV7-3 and J usage is TRBJ1-4, with TRBD1 matching 9 bases. Germline-derived CDR1 and CDR2 are SGHTA and FQGTGA. Trimming removed 4 bases from V and 8 bases from J; junction bases left unmatched: 20. The CDR3 totals 19 residues. The CDR3 region is CASSWAIGGQGSLGEKLFF. The CDR3 nucleotides are TGTGCCAGCAGCTGGGCCATTGGGGGACAGGGTTCCCTTGGGGAAAAACTGTTTTTT.

The rearrangement joins TRBV21-1 to TRBJ1-3. TRBV21-1 is a pseudogene locus. The CDR3 runs 18 residues. The CDR3 DNA reads TGTGCCAGCAGCTCCCAGCCTGAACGGGGTTGCACTGGAAACACCATATATTTT. As protein: CASSSQPERGCTGNTIYF.

The CDR3 region has the DNA TGCAGCGTTGAACCCAGATCAAAGGGCTACACCTTC. It specifies CSVEPRSKGYTF. The chain couples TRBV29-1 to TRBJ1-2, with D uncertain. This CDR3 comprises 12 residues. V lost 2 bases and J 8 bases, leaving 12 bases between the germline ends. From germline, CDR1 is SQVTM and CDR2 ANQGSEA.

In this sample, this clone turned up a few times. The chain employs TRBV5-4 and TRBJ2-3; 15 bases match TRBD2. The CDR3 consists of 19 residues. Trimming removed 4 bases from V and 5 bases from J; junction bases left unmatched: 14. Germline lookup yields CDR1 SGHNT and CDR2 YYREEE (reference sequence). In DNA, the CDR3 is TGTGCCAGCAGCGGGGCCGGGACTAGCGGGGGGATGCCCAGAGATACGCAGTATTTT. It yields the protein CASSGAGTSGGMPRDTQYF. Complete variable domain (other parts from reference TRBV5-4 and TRBJ2-3): ETGVTQSPTHLIKTRGQQVTLRCSSQSGHNTVSWYQQALGQGPQFIFQYYREEENGRGNFPPRFSGLQFPNYSSELNVNALELDDSALYLCASSGAGTSGGMPRDTQYFGPGTRLTVL.

The rearrangement joins TRBV10-1 to TRBJ2-3; 11 nucleotides agree with TRBD2. There are 14 residues in the CDR3. The V gene end was trimmed by 3 bases and the J gene end by 6 bases; junction bases not matched to a gene: 2. From germline, CDR1 is WNHNN and CDR2 SYGVQD (reference sequence). DNA for the CDR3: TGCGCCAGCAGTGATAGCGGGGGGGTTGATACGCAGTATTTT. Protein product: CASSDSGGVDTQYF.

The chain is built from TRBV10-3 and TRBJ2-1, with TRBD2 matching over 10 bases. V was clipped by 6 bases and J by 5 bases; unmatched bases: 7. The CDR3 totals 15 residues. Per the germline V gene, CDR1 is ENHRY and CDR2 is SYGVKD. CDR3 nucleotides: TGTGCCATCAGACCTCTAGCGGGGGCCCACAATGAGCAGTTCTTC. The encoded protein is CAIRPLAGAHNEQFF.